The rows below give T cell receptor beta chains drawn from one sample of a study of cytomegalovirus exposure and HLA in healthy donors. Generated by immunoSEQ multiplex PCR, the TCRdb table keeps only in-frame clones and is missing some. The sample records fewer than 250,000 clones, roughly four fifths being singletons. The specimen was PBMCs. The origin of the receptors is a woman aged 30 to 39 in good health and CMV-seropositive. Each CDR3 is given with its conserved first and last residue. The order of the fields is V gene, J gene, D gene, clone size, CDR3 DNA, CDR3 protein. D genes are given only for firm matches. The listing skips clone size in some rows; elsewhere it reads once, few, many or a size class.

v_call: TRBV5-6
j_call: TRBJ1-5
d_call: .
clone_size: .
cdr3_nt: TGTGCCAGCAGCTTTAGGACACAGGGCAATCAGCCCCAGCATTTT
cdr3_aa: CASSFRTQGNQPQHF

v_call: TRBV18
j_call: TRBJ2-7
d_call: .
clone_size: .
cdr3_nt: TGTGCCAGCTCACCGCCGGGACAAAACTACGAGCAGTACTTC
cdr3_aa: CASSPPGQNYEQYF

v_call: TRBV7-9
j_call: TRBJ1-5
d_call: .
clone_size: .
cdr3_nt: TGTGCCAGCAGCATTATAGGGGTCCAGCCCCAGCATTTT
cdr3_aa: CASSIIGVQPQHF

v_call: TRBV4-1
j_call: TRBJ2-7
d_call: TRBD1
clone_size: .
cdr3_nt: TGCGCCAGCAGCTTAGGGGACAGGGGTCTCTACGAGCAGTACTTC
cdr3_aa: CASSLGDRGLYEQYF

v_call: TRBV9
j_call: TRBJ2-7
d_call: .
clone_size: .
cdr3_nt: TGTGCCAGCAGCGCCTCGCGGGGCTACCCCTACGAGCAGTACTTC
cdr3_aa: CASSASRGYPYEQYF

v_call: TRBV6-1
j_call: TRBJ2-7
d_call: .
clone_size: .
cdr3_nt: TGTGCCAGCAGTGAAGACACATTCACCTACGAGCAGTACTTC
cdr3_aa: CASSEDTFTYEQYF

v_call: TRBV7-2
j_call: TRBJ2-7
d_call: .
clone_size: few
cdr3_nt: TGTGCCAGCAGTTATGGGGGGGCGGGAGACGAGCAGTACTTC
cdr3_aa: CASSYGGAGDEQYF

v_call: TRBV27
j_call: TRBJ2-7
d_call: .
clone_size: .
cdr3_nt: TGTGCCAGCAGTTGGCCCCAGGGCGAGCAGTACTTC
cdr3_aa: CASSWPQGEQYF

v_call: TRBV5-6
j_call: TRBJ2-7
d_call: .
clone_size: .
cdr3_nt: TGTGCCAGCACCCGGGGAGGGGGTCAAGAGTACTTC
cdr3_aa: CASTRGGGQEYF

v_call: TRBV5-1
j_call: TRBJ2-1
d_call: .
clone_size: once
cdr3_nt: TGCGCCAGCAGCCGAACGGGACAAGGTGGGCATGAGCAGTTCTTC
cdr3_aa: CASSRTGQGGHEQFF

v_call: TRBV11-2
j_call: TRBJ2-1
d_call: TRBD2
clone_size: .
cdr3_nt: TGTGCCAGCAGCCTCTCTAGCGGGAGCTCCTACAATGAGCAGTTCTTC
cdr3_aa: CASSLSSGSSYNEQFF

v_call: TRBV6-6
j_call: TRBJ1-5
d_call: TRBD1
clone_size: once
cdr3_nt: TGTGCCAGCAGTGCCACGACAGGGCGGATAAGTCAGCCCCAGCATTTT
cdr3_aa: CASSATTGRISQPQHF

v_call: TRBV7-9
j_call: TRBJ2-5
d_call: TRBD2
clone_size: once
cdr3_nt: TGTGCCAGCAGCATACCAGCGGGAGAGGGGGAGACCCAGTACTTC
cdr3_aa: CASSIPAGEGETQYF

v_call: TRBV27
j_call: TRBJ2-7
d_call: TRBD1
clone_size: .
cdr3_nt: TGTGCCAGCAGTCGGACAGGGGGGTACGAGCAGTACTTC
cdr3_aa: CASSRTGGYEQYF

v_call: TRBV19
j_call: TRBJ2-5
d_call: .
clone_size: few
cdr3_nt: TGTGCCAGTGGTCAGTTGGAGACCCAGTACTTC
cdr3_aa: CASGQLETQYF

v_call: TRBV9
j_call: TRBJ2-7
d_call: .
clone_size: .
cdr3_nt: TGTGCCAGCAGCGTAGAGGCGCGGGGCTTCTCCTACGAGCAGTACTTC
cdr3_aa: CASSVEARGFSYEQYF

v_call: TRBV11-2
j_call: TRBJ1-1
d_call: .
clone_size: many
cdr3_nt: TGTGCCAGCAGCTTAGAGTTTGGGCGCATGAACACTGAAGCTTTCTTT
cdr3_aa: CASSLEFGRMNTEAFF

v_call: TRBV11-3
j_call: TRBJ2-3
d_call: .
clone_size: few
cdr3_nt: TGTGCCAGCAGCTTAGGAGCTACTAGCACAGATACGCAGTATTTT
cdr3_aa: CASSLGATSTDTQYF

v_call: TRBV27
j_call: TRBJ2-3
d_call: .
clone_size: .
cdr3_nt: TGTGCCAGCAGTTTGGTTGGGCTCGTCAGAGATACGCAGTATTTT
cdr3_aa: CASSLVGLVRDTQYF

v_call: TRBV19
j_call: TRBJ2-1
d_call: .
clone_size: once
cdr3_nt: TGTGCCAGTAATCTTGGCCTAGGGGTCAACAATGAGCAGTTCTTC
cdr3_aa: CASNLGLGVNNEQFF

v_call: TRBV6-1
j_call: TRBJ1-3
d_call: .
clone_size: .
cdr3_nt: TGTGCCAGCAGTGAAATGGGGGGCTCTGGAAACACCATATATTTT
cdr3_aa: CASSEMGGSGNTIYF

v_call: TRBV27
j_call: TRBJ2-7
d_call: TRBD2
clone_size: .
cdr3_nt: TGTGCCAGCAGAATAGCGGGAGGAGGGTACGAGCAGTACTTC
cdr3_aa: CASRIAGGGYEQYF

v_call: TRBV7-9
j_call: TRBJ2-7
d_call: TRBD2
clone_size: .
cdr3_nt: TGTTCCAGCAGCTTCTCCAGCGGGAGTCACGAGCAGTACTTC
cdr3_aa: CSSSFSSGSHEQYF

v_call: TRBV13
j_call: TRBJ2-7
d_call: TRBD2
clone_size: .
cdr3_nt: TGTGCCAGCAGCACAGCGGGAGCCCCCCTATACGAGCAGTACTTC
cdr3_aa: CASSTAGAPLYEQYF

v_call: TRBV6-1
j_call: TRBJ1-6
d_call: TRBD1
clone_size: .
cdr3_nt: TGTGCCAGCAGTGAACCGGGACAGGGGGGATCACCCCTCCACTTT
cdr3_aa: CASSEPGQGGSPLHF

v_call: TRBV19
j_call: TRBJ2-5
d_call: .
clone_size: .
cdr3_nt: TGTGCCAGTAGTATCGGGGGAAAAGAGACCCAGTACTTC
cdr3_aa: CASSIGGKETQYF

v_call: TRBV9
j_call: TRBJ2-5
d_call: .
clone_size: .
cdr3_nt: TGTGCCAGCAGCGTAGCGCTATCGGAGACCCAGTACTTC
cdr3_aa: CASSVALSETQYF

v_call: TRBV27
j_call: TRBJ2-7
d_call: .
clone_size: .
cdr3_nt: TGTGCCAGCAACAAACCAGGGTGCGAGCAGTACTTC
cdr3_aa: CASNKPGCEQYF

v_call: TRBV28
j_call: TRBJ1-2
d_call: TRBD1
clone_size: .
cdr3_nt: TGTGCCAGCAGTTTAGGGACAGGAGGTTCGGGCTACACCTTC
cdr3_aa: CASSLGTGGSGYTF

v_call: TRBV5-6
j_call: TRBJ2-1
d_call: .
clone_size: .
cdr3_nt: TGTGCCAGCAGCTTGAGGGGCTTAGGGGAGCAGTTCTTC
cdr3_aa: CASSLRGLGEQFF